This passage covers 21 T cell receptor beta chains from one sample sequenced in a study of T cells after yellow fever vaccination. One entry per CDR3 protein results from TCRdb running MiXCR on the 5' RACE reads. Of some 120,000 distinct CDR3 sequences detected, roughly 10% appear once; the ten largest clones hold about 40%. The sequenced sample was CD8+ T cells sorted from PBMCs, obtained on the day of the yellow fever booster vaccination. These TCRs come from a man aged 18 to 30 who received the YFV17D yellow fever vaccine.

Comment on this clonotype: A junction boundary mismatches the germline segment, possibly from a read error. This chain links TRBV7-9 with TRBJ2-7; D might be TRBD2 (5 bases). CDR3 size: 12 residues. Germline V gene sequence: CDR1 SEHNR, CDR2 FQNEAQ (reference sequence). CDR3 residues: CARSPDCYEKYF. The DNA of the CDR3 is TGTGCCAGGAGCCCGGACTGTTACGAGAAGTACTTC.

This chain links TRBV7-9 with TRBJ1-2; D perhaps matches TRBD1 (5 bases). The CDR3 has 14 amino acids. The germline CDR1 and CDR2 sequences are SEHNR and FQNEAQ (reference sequence). Trimming removed 4 bases from V and 0 bases from J, with 9 bases in between. The CDR3 here is CASSSGVTNYGYTF. CDR3 nucleotides: TGTGCCAGCAGCTCGGGGGTAACTAACTATGGCTACACCTTC.

This clonotype was counted between two and nine times. V is TRBV4-2 and J is TRBJ1-6; no clear D gene. CDR1 is LGHNA, CDR2 YNFKEQ, per germline. The CDR3 is made up of 13 amino acids. V was trimmed by 2 bases and J by 8 bases, leaving 7 bases between them. CDR3 in DNA: TGTGCCAGCAGCCAATCGATGGATTCACCCCTCCACTTT. It yields the protein CASSQSMDSPLHF.

The chain joins TRBV6-5 to TRBJ1-4; D gene uncertain. V was pared by 7 bases and J by 8 bases, with 14 bases between. Germline CDR1 reads MNHEY; CDR2 reads SVGAGI. This CDR3 has 13 residues. The CDR3 sequence: CASTPGAGEKLFF. DNA for the CDR3: TGTGCCAGCACCCCCGGCGCGGGCGAAAAACTGTTTTTT.

V gene TRBV12-3 or TRBV12-4 combines with J gene TRBJ2-5; D perhaps matches TRBD1 (5 bases). V gave up 6 bases and J gave up 1 base, with 15 bases separating them. The CDR3 sequence is 15 residues long. For the CDR3, the DNA is TGTGCCAGCAGGCAGGAAGGGGCGATCCAAGAGACCCAGTACTTC. Its protein product is CASRQEGAIQETQYF.

V gene TRBV19 combines with J gene TRBJ2-7; 7 nucleotides line up with TRBD2. Per germline, CDR1 LNHDA and CDR2 SQIVND (reference sequence). V dropped 9 bases and J dropped 5; count of bases not matched to a gene: 13. This CDR3 is built from 14 residues. The CDR3: CASSLGGLANEQYF. The CDR3, as DNA: TGTGCCAGCTCCCTGGGGGGGTTGGCCAACGAGCAGTACTTC.

This clonotype was counted only a few times. The chain joins TRBV12-3 or TRBV12-4 to TRBJ1-1; TRBD1 is a possible D gene (6 bases). The CDR3 is 14 amino acids. Trimming removed 3 bases from V and 5 bases from J, with 13 bases in between. CDR3 protein: CASSFGPGVTEAFF. CDR3 nucleotide sequence: TGTGCCAGCAGTTTTGGTCCAGGGGTAACTGAAGCTTTCTTT.

CDR3 amino acids: CASREDREPYQPQHF. Written as DNA, the CDR3 is TGTGCCAGCAGGGAGGACAGGGAGCCTTATCAGCCCCAGCATTTT. The gene calls are TRBV12-3 or TRBV12-4 and TRBJ1-5, with 8 bases lining up with TRBD1. The J segment lost 5 bases and the V segment lost 6 bases, leaving 9 bases of the junction unmatched. The CDR3 sequence is 15 residues long.

This clonotype turned up a few times. V and J are TRBV14 and TRBJ1-2; D is unclear. V was cut by 0 bases and J by 3 bases, with 5 bases left in between. The CDR3 runs 13 residues. CDR1 and CDR2 (germline): SGHDN, FVKESK. This CDR3 reads CASSQEAYYGYTF. The CDR3 region has the DNA TGTGCCAGCAGCCAAGAAGCATACTATGGCTACACCTTC. The full variable domain, in which reference TRBV14 and TRBJ1-2 provide the parts outside the CDR3, is EAGVTQFPSHSVIEKGQTVTLRCDPISGHDNLYWYRRVMGKEIKFLLHFVKESKQDESGMPNNRFLAERTGGTYSTLKVQPAELEDSGVYFCASSQEAYYGYTFGSGTRLTVV.

This clonotype was detected ten times or more. The chain carries TRBV12-3 or TRBV12-4 and TRBJ2-1; D is possibly TRBD1 or TRBD2 (5 bases each). The CDR3 is 16 amino acids. With 5 bases removed from V and 5 bases from J, the gap between germline ends came to 19 bases. In DNA, the CDR3 is TGTGCCAGCAGTCCCCCCAGGGCTAGCCCTAACAATGAGCAGTTCTTC. This encodes CASSPPRASPNNEQFF.

This clonotype was observed a few times. The rearrangement links TRBV7-9 to TRBJ2-1, with TRBD1 matching over 10 bases. CDR1 is SEHNR and CDR2 is FQNEAQ in the germline V gene (reference sequence). This CDR3 is 15 amino acids long. Trimming cost V 4 bases and J 6 bases; bases outside gene matches: 6. The CDR3 region is CASSSRDRGSNEQFF. CDR3 sequence (DNA): TGTGCCAGCAGCTCGCGGGACAGGGGATCCAATGAGCAGTTCTTC.

DNA of the CDR3: TGTGCCAGCAGCGATAACAGCAGGAACACTGAAGCTTTCTTT. This codes for CASSDNSRNTEAFF. The rearrangement uses TRBV9 and TRBJ1-1; D gene unclear. CDR3 length: 14 amino acids. V was cut by 3 bases and J by 1 base, with 10 bases left in between. Looked up from germline, CDR1 is SGDLS and CDR2 is YYNGEE.

The J gene is TRBJ2-1, the V gene TRBV12-3 or TRBV12-4; D remains unclear. The CDR3 is 13 residues long. V shed 8 bases and J shed 0 bases, with 8 bases lying between them. CDR3 residues: CASRPNSYNEQFF. CDR3 DNA: TGTGCCAGCCGTCCTAACTCCTACAATGAGCAGTTCTTC.

This chain uses TRBV27 with TRBJ2-1, with 11 positions matching TRBD2. In germline, CDR1 is MNHEY, CDR2 SMNVEV (reference sequence). This CDR3 region has 15 residues. V lost 3 bases to trimming and J lost 10 bases; unmatched junction nucleotides: 8. The CDR3 bases are TGTGCCAGCAGTTTTAGCGGGGGGGCCGGAGACGAGCAGTTCTTC. The encoded protein is CASSFSGGAGDEQFF.

This clonotype was observed a few times. V is TRBV5-1 and J is TRBJ1-5, with no clear D. CDR3 length: 15 amino acids. V was shortened by 0 bases and J by 1 base, with 8 bases between the two germline ends. The V gene's germline CDR1 is SGHRS and CDR2 YFSETQ. DNA for the CDR3: TGCGCCAGCAGCTTGGCTGGGGAAAGCAATCAGCCCCAGCATTTT. Translating it yields CASSLAGESNQPQHF.

This chain links TRBV28 with TRBJ2-1, with D possibly called TRBD1 or TRBD2 (5 bases each). Germline values: CDR1 MDHEN, CDR2 SYDVKM. Trimming took off 4 bases at V and 9 bases at J, with 22 bases between the two ends. The CDR3 runs 16 residues. CDR3 nucleotide sequence: TGTGCCAGCAGTTCCATGGACGGACGGTCGAGGGGTGAGCAGTTCTTC. As protein: CASSSMDGRSRGEQFF. Full variable domain (missing parts from reference TRBV28 and TRBJ2-1): DVKVTQSSRYLVKRTGEKVFLECVQDMDHENMFWYRQDPGLGLRLIYFSYDVKMKEKGDIPEGYSVSREKKERFSLILESASTNQTSMYLCASSSMDGRSRGEQFFGPGTRLTVL.

The V call is TRBV5-1, the J call TRBJ1-1; 7 bases match TRBD1. CDR3 length: 14 residues. CDR1 and CDR2 from the germline V gene are SGHRS and YFSETQ. The V gene end was trimmed by 4 bases and the J gene end by 4 bases; junction bases not matched to a gene: 7. CDR3 in DNA: TGCGCCAGCAGCGCGAACAGGGGCGGCACTGAAGCTTTCTTT. Encoded protein: CASSANRGGTEAFF.

The J gene is TRBJ1-2, the V gene TRBV19; D is unresolved. The germline gives CDR1 LNHDA, CDR2 SQIVND (reference sequence). The V end lost 7 bases, the J end lost 2 bases, and 8 bases lay between the germline ends. The CDR3 is 12 amino acids. The CDR3 DNA is TGTGCCAGTACCACCAGCAACTATGGCTACACCTTC. Translation: CASTTSNYGYTF.

V and J are TRBV4-3 and TRBJ2-1; D is unresolved. The V gene lost 0 bases and the J gene lost 10 bases, with 16 bases spanning the gap. CDR1 and CDR2 (germline): LGHNA, YSLEER. CDR3 length: 15 amino acids. CDR3 sequence (DNA): TGCGCCAGCAGCCAAGACCCTAGTCGGGTCAACGAGCAGTTCTTC. It specifies CASSQDPSRVNEQFF.

The rearrangement uses TRBV5-1 and TRBJ2-1, with 7 bases identical to TRBD1. CDR3 length: 14 amino acids. Germline assignment: CDR1 SGHRS and CDR2 YFSETQ. Trimming at V came to 4 bases and at J to 4 bases, leaving 5 bases not matched to a gene. CDR3 sequence: CASSAVQGYNEQFF. Here the CDR3 DNA reads TGCGCCAGCAGCGCAGTACAGGGGTACAATGAGCAGTTCTTC. The full variable domain, with the rest looked up from reference TRBV5-1 and TRBJ2-1, is KAGVTQTPRYLIKTRGQQVTLSCSPISGHRSVSWYQQTPGQGLQFLFEYFSETQRNKGNFPGRFSGRQFSNSRSEMNVSTLELGDSALYLCASSAVQGYNEQFFGPGTRLTVL.

The table lists this clonotype with a few counts. The chain joins TRBV4-3 to TRBJ2-5, with 9 bases that match TRBD2. V shed 1 base, J shed 4 bases, and the junction held 7 bases outside the gene matches. CDR3 size: 16 residues. Germline CDR1 is LGHNA and CDR2 is YSLEER. CDR3 protein: CASSQAASGVRETQYF. CDR3 sequence (DNA): TGCGCCAGCAGCCAAGCCGCTAGCGGGGTACGAGAGACCCAGTACTTC.